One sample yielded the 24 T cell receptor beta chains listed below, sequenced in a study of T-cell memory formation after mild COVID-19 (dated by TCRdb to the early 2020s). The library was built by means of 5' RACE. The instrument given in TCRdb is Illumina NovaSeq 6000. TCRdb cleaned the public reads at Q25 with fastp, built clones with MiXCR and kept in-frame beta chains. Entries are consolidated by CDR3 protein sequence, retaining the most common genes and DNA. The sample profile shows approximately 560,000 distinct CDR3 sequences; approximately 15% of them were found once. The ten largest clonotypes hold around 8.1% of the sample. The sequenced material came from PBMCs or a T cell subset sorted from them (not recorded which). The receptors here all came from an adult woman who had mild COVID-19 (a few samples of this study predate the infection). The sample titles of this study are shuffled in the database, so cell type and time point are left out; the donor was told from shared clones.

The chain's CDR3 is CASALGDFPTDTQYF. In DNA, the CDR3 is TGCGCCAGCGCCTTGGGGGACTTCCCCACAGATACGCAGTATTTT. This rearrangement joins TRBV5-1 to TRBJ2-3; D possibly corresponds to TRBD2 (6 bases). V was trimmed by 7 bases and J by 2 bases, leaving 17 bases between them. This CDR3 has 15 residues. Germline V gene data show CDR1 as SGHRS and CDR2 as YFSETQ. The full variable domain, with the rest looked up from reference TRBV5-1 and TRBJ2-3, is KAGVTQTPRYLIKTRGQQVTLSCSPISGHRSVSWYQQTPGQGLQFLFEYFSETQRNKGNFPGRFSGRQFSNSRSEMNVSTLELGDSALYLCASALGDFPTDTQYFGPGTRLTVL.

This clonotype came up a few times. CDR3 nucleotides: TGTGCCAGCACCTCCTGGGAGGACATTCAGTACTTC. Protein: CASTSWEDIQYF. The V call is TRBV27, the J call TRBJ2-4; tentative D call: TRBD2 (6 bases). CDR1 and CDR2 (germline): MNHEY, SMNVEV (reference sequence). Trimming cost V 7 bases and J 8 bases, with 12 bases left between them. The CDR3 spans 12 residues.

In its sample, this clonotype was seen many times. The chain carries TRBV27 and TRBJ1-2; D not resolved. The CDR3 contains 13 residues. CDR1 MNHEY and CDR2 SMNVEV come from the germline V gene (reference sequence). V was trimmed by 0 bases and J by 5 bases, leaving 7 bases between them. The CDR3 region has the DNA TGTGCCAGCAGTTTATCAGGGCTATATGGCTACACCTTC. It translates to CASSLSGLYGYTF.

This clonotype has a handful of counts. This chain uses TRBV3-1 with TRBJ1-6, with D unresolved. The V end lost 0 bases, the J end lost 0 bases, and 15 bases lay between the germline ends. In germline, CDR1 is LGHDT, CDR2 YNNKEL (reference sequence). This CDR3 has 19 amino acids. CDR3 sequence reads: CASSQDGGPSSSYNSPLHF. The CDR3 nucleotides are TGTGCCAGCAGCCAAGACGGCGGACCTTCTAGCTCCTATAATTCACCCCTCCACTTT.

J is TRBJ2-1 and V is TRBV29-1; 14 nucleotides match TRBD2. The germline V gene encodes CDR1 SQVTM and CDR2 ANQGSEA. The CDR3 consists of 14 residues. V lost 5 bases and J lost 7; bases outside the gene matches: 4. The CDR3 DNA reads TGCAGCGTTAACGGACTAGCGGGGGGTAATGAGCAGTTCTTC. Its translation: CSVNGLAGGNEQFF.

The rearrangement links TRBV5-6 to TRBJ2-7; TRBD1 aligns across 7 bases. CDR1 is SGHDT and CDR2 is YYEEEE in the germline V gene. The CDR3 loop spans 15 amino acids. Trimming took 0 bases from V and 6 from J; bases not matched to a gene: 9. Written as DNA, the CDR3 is TGTGCCAGCAGCTTGGGCGACAGGGAAGTCTTCGAGCAGTACTTC. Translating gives CASSLGDREVFEQYF.

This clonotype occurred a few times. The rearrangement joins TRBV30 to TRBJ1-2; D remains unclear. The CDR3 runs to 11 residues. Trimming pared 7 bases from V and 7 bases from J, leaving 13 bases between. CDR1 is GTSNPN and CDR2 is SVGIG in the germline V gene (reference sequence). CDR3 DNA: TGTGCCTACCGAGGGTTTGTTGGCTACACCTTC. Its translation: CAYRGFVGYTF. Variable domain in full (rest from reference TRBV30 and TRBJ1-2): SQTIHQWPATLVQPVGSPLSLECTVEGTSNPNLYWYRQAAGRGLQLLFYSVGIGQISSEVPQNLSASRPQDRQFILSSKKLLLSDSGFYLCAYRGFVGYTFGSGTRLTVV.

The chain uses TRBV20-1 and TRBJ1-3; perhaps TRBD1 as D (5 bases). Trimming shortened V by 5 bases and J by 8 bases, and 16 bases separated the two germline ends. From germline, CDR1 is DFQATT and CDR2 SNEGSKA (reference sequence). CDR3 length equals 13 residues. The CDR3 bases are TGCAGTGCTGGGGGGGGGTATGGGGACACCATATATTTT. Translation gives CSAGGGYGDTIYF.

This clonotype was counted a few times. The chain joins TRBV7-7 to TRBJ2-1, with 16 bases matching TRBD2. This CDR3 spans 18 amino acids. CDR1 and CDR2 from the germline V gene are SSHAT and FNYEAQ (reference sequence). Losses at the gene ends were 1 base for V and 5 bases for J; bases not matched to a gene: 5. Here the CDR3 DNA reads TGTGCCAGCAGCTTAGTTGGGACTAGCGGGGGGGGCGACAATGAGCAGTTCTTC. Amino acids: CASSLVGTSGGGDNEQFF.

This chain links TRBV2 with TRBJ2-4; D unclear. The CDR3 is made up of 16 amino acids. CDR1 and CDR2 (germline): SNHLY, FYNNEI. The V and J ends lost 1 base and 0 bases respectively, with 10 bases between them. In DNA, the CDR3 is TGTGCCAGCAGTGAAGTTCAGAGACTAGCCAAAAACATTCAGTACTTC. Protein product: CASSEVQRLAKNIQYF.

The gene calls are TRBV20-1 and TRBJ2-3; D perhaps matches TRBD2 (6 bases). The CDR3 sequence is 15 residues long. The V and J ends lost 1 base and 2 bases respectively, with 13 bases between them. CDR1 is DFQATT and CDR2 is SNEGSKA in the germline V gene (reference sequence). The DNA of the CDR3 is TGCAGTGCTAGAGCCACCGGGACTTACACAGATACGCAGTATTTT. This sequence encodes CSARATGTYTDTQYF.

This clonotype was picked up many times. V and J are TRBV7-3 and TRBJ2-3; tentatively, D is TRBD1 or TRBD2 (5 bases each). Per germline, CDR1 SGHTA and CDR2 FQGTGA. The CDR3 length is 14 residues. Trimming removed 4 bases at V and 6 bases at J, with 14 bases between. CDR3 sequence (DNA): TGTGCCAGCAGCTCGGGGCTAGCAAGGGATACGCAGTATTTT. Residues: CASSSGLARDTQYF.

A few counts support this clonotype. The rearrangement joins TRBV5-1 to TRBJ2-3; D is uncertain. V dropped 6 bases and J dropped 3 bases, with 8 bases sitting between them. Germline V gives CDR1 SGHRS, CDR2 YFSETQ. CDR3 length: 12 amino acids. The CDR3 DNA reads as TGCGCCAGCAAAGACAAGACAGATACGCAGTATTTT. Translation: CASKDKTDTQYF.

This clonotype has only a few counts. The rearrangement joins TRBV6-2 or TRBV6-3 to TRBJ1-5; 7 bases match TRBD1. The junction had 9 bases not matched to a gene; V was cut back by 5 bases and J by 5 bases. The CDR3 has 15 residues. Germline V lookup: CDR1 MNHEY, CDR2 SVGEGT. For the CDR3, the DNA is TGTGCCAGCAGTGACGCACAGGGGTTGTATCAGCCCCAGCATTTT. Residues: CASSDAQGLYQPQHF.

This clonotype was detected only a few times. The CDR3 is CASSDEGQGKLFF. CDR3 sequence (DNA): TGTGCCAGCAGTGACGAGGGGCAAGGAAAACTGTTTTTT. The chain carries TRBV2 and TRBJ1-4; maybe TRBD1 (5 bases). The CDR3 has 13 amino acids. V lost 3 bases, J lost 10 bases, and 12 bases lay in between. The germline gives CDR1 SNHLY, CDR2 FYNNEI.

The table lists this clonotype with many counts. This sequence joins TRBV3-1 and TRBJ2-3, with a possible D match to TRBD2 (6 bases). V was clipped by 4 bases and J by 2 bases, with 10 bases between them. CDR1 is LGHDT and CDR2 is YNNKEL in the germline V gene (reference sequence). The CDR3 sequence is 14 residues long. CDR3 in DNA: TGTGCCAGCAGCCGGGAGCGGGTCACAGATACGCAGTATTTT. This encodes CASSRERVTDTQYF.

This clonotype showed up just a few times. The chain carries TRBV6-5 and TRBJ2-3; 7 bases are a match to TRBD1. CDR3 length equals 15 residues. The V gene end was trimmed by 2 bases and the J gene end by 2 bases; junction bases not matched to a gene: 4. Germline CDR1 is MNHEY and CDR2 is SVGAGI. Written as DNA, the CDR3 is TGTGCCAGCAGTTACCGGACAGGAACCACAGATACGCAGTATTTT. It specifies CASSYRTGTTDTQYF.

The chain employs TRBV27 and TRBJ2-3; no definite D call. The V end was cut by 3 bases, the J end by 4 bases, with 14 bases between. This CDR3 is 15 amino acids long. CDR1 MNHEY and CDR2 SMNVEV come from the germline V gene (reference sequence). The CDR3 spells CASSLSTPRADTQYF. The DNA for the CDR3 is TGTGCCAGCAGTTTGTCGACCCCACGGGCAGATACGCAGTATTTT.

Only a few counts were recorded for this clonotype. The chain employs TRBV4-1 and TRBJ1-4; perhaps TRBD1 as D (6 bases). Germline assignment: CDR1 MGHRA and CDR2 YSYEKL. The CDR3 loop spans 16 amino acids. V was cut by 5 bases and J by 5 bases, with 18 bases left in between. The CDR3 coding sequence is TGCGCCAGCAGCGACACGGGGGCAGGTCTCAATGAAAAACTGTTTTTT. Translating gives CASSDTGAGLNEKLFF.

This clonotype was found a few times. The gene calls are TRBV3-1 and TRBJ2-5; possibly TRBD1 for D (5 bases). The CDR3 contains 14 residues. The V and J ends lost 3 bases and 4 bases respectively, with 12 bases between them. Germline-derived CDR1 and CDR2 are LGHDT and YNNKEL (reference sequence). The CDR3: CASSHRALLETQYF. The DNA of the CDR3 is TGTGCCAGCAGCCACAGGGCCCTCCTAGAGACCCAGTACTTC.

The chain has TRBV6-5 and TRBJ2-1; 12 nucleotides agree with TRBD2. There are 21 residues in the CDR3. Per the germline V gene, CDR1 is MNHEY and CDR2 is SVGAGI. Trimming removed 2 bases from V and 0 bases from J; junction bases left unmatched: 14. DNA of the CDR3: TGTGCCAGCAGTTACATAAGGACTAGCGGGACGGGTGCAAGCTCCTACAATGAGCAGTTCTTC. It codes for CASSYIRTSGTGASSYNEQFF.

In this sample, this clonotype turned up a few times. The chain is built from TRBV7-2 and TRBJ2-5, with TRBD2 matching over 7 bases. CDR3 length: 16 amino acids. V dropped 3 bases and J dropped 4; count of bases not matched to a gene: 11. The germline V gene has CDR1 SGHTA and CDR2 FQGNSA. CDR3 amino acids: CASSLSLLAVGETQYF. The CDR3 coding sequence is TGTGCCAGCAGCTTGTCGCTCCTAGCGGTTGGAGAGACCCAGTACTTC.

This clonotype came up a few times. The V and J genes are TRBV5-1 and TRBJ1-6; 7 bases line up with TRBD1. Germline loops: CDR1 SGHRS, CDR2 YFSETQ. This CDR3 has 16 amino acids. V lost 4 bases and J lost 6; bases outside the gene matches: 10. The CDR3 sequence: CASSGGDRIPNSPLHF. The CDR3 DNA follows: TGCGCCAGCAGCGGGGGGGACAGAATCCCTAATTCACCCCTCCACTTT. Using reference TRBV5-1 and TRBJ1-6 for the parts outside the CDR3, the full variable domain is KAGVTQTPRYLIKTRGQQVTLSCSPISGHRSVSWYQQTPGQGLQFLFEYFSETQRNKGNFPGRFSGRQFSNSRSEMNVSTLELGDSALYLCASSGGDRIPNSPLHFGNGTRLTVT.

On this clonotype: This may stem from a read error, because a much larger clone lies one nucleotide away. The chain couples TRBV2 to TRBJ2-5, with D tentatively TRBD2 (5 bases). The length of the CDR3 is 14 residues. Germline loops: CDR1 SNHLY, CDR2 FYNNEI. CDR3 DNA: TGTGACAGCAGCCCAACTAGAGAACAAGAGACCCAGTACTTC. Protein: CDSSPTREQETQYF.